Sequencing of this T cell receptor beta chain was carried out in a study of glioma-infiltrating T cells. Concerning this clonotype: The target antigen is unknown. The junction and the germline gene differ at one end; a read error may be behind it.

Study findings and constraints: Non-neoplastic patients had below-expected tissue-blood divergence, while all gliomas exceeded expectation.

The iRepertoire nested amplicon-rescue multiplex PCR amplified TCR alpha and beta CDR3s from RNA. MiXCR, run by TCRdb on the multiplex PCR reads, gives a single entry per CDR3 protein. The sample carries tens of thousands of distinct CDR3 sequences, around 42% recorded once. Sequenced input: glioma tissue, nonneoplastic brain tissue, or PBMCs (not recorded which). This TCR was recovered from a human donor with low-grade glioma or glioblastoma, undergoing nonglioma brain surgery, or in good health (not recorded which).

CDR3 sequence (DNA): TGTGCCAGCTCACCACTAGGGCCCGACTACTCTGGGTCCAACGTCCTGACTTTC. It translates to CASSPLGPDYSGSNVLTF. The rearrangement links TRBV18 to TRBJ2-6; TRBD2 might be the D (5 bases). This CDR3 comprises 18 residues. The V gene's germline CDR1 is KGHSH and CDR2 LQKENI.